This TCR beta chain is from a study of shared clonotypes between healthy human individuals. Study as a whole: Three plates each covered CD4 naive and memory; CD8 naive two, CD8 memory one. Regarding the study as a whole: The sampled material consisted only of blood, and tissue repertoires are likely to differ.

Libraries were prepared by immunoSEQ multiplex PCR; TCRdb keeps only in-frame clonotypes and omits some of them. The table includes approximately 2,000,000 clones, 90% to 95% detected once. As for this clone: Its antigen is not identified. This CDR3 is also generated by other DNA sequences in the sample.

Naive CD8 populations comprised CD45RO-negative cells positively selected for CCR7, excluding terminally differentiated effector memory CD45RA+ cells. Healthy adults negative for HIV, lacking recent acute infections or vaccinations, served as donors. Germline V lookup: CDR1 LNHDA, CDR2 SQIVND (reference sequence). J gave up 4 bases and V 5 bases, and 5 bases lay outside the gene matches. This CDR3 spans 15 amino acids. Specimen: naive CD8+ T cells from PBMCs. The receptor was isolated from a man younger than 30 in good health. Some clones in this sample may be carry-over from other donors' samples. V and J are TRBV19 and TRBJ2-1; TRBD2 agrees at 10 bases. The chain's CDR3 is CASSPGLAAYNEQFF. The CDR3 bases are TGTGCCAGTAGTCCCGGACTAGCGGCTTACAATGAGCAGTTCTTC.